The source of this T cell receptor beta chain is a study of blood T cell repertoires in COVID-19. Study-wide context: The study drew acute and convalescent COVID-19 samples from the United States, Italy and Spain. T cells, B-cell-depleted T cells, or PBMCs supplied cDNA or gDNA.

Profiled with immunoSEQ multiplex PCR; TCRdb holds only in-frame clones, not every one. The repertoire holds 140,000 or so clones, approximately 89% seen once, with about 1.5% in the top ten. CDR1 GTSNPN and CDR2 SVGIG come from the germline V gene (reference sequence). The length of the CDR3 is 12 residues. V was pared by 4 bases and J by 6 bases, with 3 bases of the junction left unmatched. This clone was seen once. The chain has TRBV30 and TRBJ1-2, with TRBD1 matching over 9 bases. The sample consisted of peripheral blood. The sequence came from a human donor in a cohort sampled during active COVID-19. This CDR3 is CAWNRGPNGYTF. In nucleotides, the CDR3 is TGTGCCTGGAACAGGGGGCCGAATGGCTACACCTTC. Together with reference TRBV30 and TRBJ1-2, the CDR3 gives the full variable domain: SQTIHQWPATLVQPVGSPLSLECTVEGTSNPNLYWYRQAAGRGLQLLFYSVGIGQISSEVPQNLSASRPQDRQFILSSKKLLLSDSGFYLCAWNRGPNGYTFGSGTRLTVV.